These 3 T cell receptor beta chains were sequenced from one sample in a study of blood T cells in healthy people across ages. Using a J-beta primer mix together with a sample-barcoded 5' primer, a second PCR was run for about 7 to 12 cycles. TCRdb re-analysed the 5' RACE reads in MiXCR, keeping a single row per CDR3 protein. This sample has 1 million or so distinct CDR3 sequences; 40% to 55% occur once, and the top ten carry approximately 20%. Sequencing was done on a sample of blood. These receptors were collected from an older woman in good health.

A few counts support this clonotype. The V and J genes are TRBV6-7 and TRBJ2-5; 7 nucleotides line up with TRBD2. TRBV6-7 is labeled an ORF, and its function is uncertain. The CDR3 is made up of 16 amino acids. The trim removed 6 bases at V and 0 bases at J, leaving 10 bases unmatched. DNA of the CDR3: TGTGCCAGCAGAAGCCATCTAGCGGCGTACCAAGAGACCCAGTACTTC. Its translation: CASRSHLAAYQETQYF.

For this clonotype: A clone one base away is much larger, so this may be a read error. The rearrangement links TRBV20-1 to TRBJ2-7; no definite D call. V shed 1 base and J shed 7 bases, with 8 bases lying between them. Germline-derived CDR1 and CDR2 are DFQATT and SNEGSKA (reference sequence). This CDR3 is built from 11 residues. This CDR3 reads CSARGEEEQYF. In DNA form, the CDR3 reads TGCAGTGCTAGAGGTGAGGAAGAGCAGTACTTC.

The V and J genes are TRBV10-2 and TRBJ2-1, with D uncertain. The CDR3 extends over 12 amino acids. V lost 5 bases and J 12 bases, leaving 14 bases between the germline ends. Looked up from germline, CDR1 is WSHSY and CDR2 is SAAADI. CDR3 DNA: TGCGCCAGCAGTATAGAGGTAGCCCCGCAGTTCTTC. As protein: CASSIEVAPQFF.